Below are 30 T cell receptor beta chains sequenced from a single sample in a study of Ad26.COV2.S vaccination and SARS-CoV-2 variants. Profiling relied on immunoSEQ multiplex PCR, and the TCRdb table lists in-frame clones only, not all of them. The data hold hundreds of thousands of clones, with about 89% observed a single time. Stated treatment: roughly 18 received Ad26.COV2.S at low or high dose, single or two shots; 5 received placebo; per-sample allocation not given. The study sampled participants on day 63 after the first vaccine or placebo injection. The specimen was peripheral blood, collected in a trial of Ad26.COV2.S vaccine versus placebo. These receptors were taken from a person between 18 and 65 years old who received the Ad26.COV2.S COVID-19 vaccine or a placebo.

In DNA, the CDR3 is TGTGCCAGCAGCCGGGAGTCCCCGAGCTCCTACAATGAGCAGTTCTTC. It translates to CASSRESPSSYNEQFF. The chain employs TRBV27 and TRBJ2-1, with a possible D match to TRBD2 (6 bases). This CDR3 is 16 amino acids long. CDR1 MNHEY and CDR2 SMNVEV come from the germline V gene (reference sequence). V shed 6 bases and J shed 0 bases, with 15 bases lying between them.

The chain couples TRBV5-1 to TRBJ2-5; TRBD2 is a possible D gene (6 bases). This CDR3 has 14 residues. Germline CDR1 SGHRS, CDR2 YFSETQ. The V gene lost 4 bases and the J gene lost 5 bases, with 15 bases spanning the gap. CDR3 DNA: TGCGCCAGCAGCACCCCGACTAGTCCTGAGACCCAGTACTTC. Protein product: CASSTPTSPETQYF.

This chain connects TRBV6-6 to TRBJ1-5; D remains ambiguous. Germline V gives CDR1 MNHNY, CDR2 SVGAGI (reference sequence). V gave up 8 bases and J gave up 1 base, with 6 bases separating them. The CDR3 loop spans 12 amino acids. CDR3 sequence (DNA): TGTGCCAGCCAGAAAAGCAATCAGCCCCAGCATTTT. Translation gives CASQKSNQPQHF.

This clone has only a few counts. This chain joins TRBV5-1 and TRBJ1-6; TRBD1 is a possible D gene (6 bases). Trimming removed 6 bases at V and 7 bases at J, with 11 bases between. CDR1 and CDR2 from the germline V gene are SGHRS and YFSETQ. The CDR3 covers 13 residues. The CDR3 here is CASNDRLNSPLHF. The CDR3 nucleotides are TGCGCCAGCAACGACAGGCTCAATTCACCCCTCCACTTT.

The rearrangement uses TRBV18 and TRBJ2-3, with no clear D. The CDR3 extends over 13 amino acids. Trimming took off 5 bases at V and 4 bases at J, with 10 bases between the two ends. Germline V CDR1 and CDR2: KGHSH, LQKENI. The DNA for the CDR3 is TGTGCCAGCTCAACAGCTTGGGCAGATACGCAGTATTTT. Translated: CASSTAWADTQYF.

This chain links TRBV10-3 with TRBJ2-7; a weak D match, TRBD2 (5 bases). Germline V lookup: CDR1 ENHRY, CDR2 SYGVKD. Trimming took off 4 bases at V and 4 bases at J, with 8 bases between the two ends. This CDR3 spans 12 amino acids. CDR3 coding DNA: TGTGCCATCAGTGCGGAGGCTTACGAGCAGTACTTC. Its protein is CAISAEAYEQYF.

CDR3 loop: CASSLAAGELFF. The DNA for the CDR3 is TGTGCCAGCAGTTTAGCAGCCGGGGAGCTGTTTTTT. The chain has TRBV12-3 or TRBV12-4 and TRBJ2-2; no reliable D call. The CDR3 extends over 12 amino acids. V was shortened by 0 bases and J by 6 bases, with 2 bases between the two germline ends.

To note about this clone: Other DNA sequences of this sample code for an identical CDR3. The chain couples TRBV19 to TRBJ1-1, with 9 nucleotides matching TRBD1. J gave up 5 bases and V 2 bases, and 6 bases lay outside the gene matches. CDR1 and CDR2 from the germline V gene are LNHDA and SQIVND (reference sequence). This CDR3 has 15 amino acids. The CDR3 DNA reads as TGTGCCAGTAGTATAACCGGGACAGGGAATACTGAAGCTTTCTTT. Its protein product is CASSITGTGNTEAFF.

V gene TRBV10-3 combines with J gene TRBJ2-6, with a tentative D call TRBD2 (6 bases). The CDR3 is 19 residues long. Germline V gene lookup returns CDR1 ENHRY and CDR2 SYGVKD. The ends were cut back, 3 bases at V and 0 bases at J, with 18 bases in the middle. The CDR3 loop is CAISEQVGGYLSGANVLTF. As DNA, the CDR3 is TGTGCCATCAGTGAACAGGTGGGGGGTTATCTCTCTGGGGCCAACGTCCTGACTTTC.

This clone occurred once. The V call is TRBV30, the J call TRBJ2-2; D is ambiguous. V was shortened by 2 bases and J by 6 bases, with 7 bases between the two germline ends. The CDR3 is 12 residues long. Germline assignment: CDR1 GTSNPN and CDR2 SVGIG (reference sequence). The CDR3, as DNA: TGTGCCTGGAGTCGCGGTTCCGGGGAGCTGTTTTTT. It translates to CAWSRGSGELFF.

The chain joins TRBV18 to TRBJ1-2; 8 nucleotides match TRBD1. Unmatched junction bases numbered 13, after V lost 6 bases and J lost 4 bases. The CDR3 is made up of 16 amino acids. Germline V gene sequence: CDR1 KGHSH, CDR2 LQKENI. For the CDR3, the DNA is TGTGCCAGCTCCCCATTTGGCCTAGGACAGGGCTATGGCTACACCTTC. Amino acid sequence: CASSPFGLGQGYGYTF.

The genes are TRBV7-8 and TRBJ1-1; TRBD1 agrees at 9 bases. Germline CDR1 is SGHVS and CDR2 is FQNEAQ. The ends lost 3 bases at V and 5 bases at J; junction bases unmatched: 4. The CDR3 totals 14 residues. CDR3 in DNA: TGTGCCAGCAGCTTTGGGACAGGGTCGACTGAAGCTTTCTTT. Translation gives CASSFGTGSTEAFF.

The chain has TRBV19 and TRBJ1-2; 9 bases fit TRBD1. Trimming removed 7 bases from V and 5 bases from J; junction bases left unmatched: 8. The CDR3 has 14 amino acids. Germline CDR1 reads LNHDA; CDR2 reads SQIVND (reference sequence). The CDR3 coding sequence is TGTGCCAGTACTAATCCCGGGACAGGGTATGGCTACACCTTC. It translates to CASTNPGTGYGYTF.

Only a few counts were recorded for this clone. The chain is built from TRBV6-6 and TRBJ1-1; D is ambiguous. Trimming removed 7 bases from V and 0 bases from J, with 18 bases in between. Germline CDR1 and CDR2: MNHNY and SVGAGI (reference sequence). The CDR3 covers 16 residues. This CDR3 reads CASTAIEGRLNTEAFF. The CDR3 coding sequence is TGTGCCAGCACAGCCATAGAAGGGAGATTGAACACTGAAGCTTTCTTT.

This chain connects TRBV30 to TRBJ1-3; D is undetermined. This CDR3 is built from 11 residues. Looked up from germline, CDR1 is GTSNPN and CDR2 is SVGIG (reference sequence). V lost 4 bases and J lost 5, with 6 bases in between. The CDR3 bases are TGTGCCTGGACAGAGAGAAACACCATATATTTT. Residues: CAWTERNTIYF.

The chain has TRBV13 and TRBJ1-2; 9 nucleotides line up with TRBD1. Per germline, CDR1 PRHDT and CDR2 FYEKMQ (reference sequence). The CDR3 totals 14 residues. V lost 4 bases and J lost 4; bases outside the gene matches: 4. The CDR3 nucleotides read TGTGCCAGCAGCTCAAGGGACAGGGCCTATGGCTACACCTTC. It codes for CASSSRDRAYGYTF.

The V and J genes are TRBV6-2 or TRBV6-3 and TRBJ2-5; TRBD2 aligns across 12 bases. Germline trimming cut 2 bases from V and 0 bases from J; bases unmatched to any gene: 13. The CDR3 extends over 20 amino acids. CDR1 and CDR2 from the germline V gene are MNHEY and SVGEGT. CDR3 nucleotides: TGTGCCAGCAGTTACCAGACTAGCGGGAGTCCGGGATTAAACCAAGAGACCCAGTACTTC. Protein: CASSYQTSGSPGLNQETQYF.

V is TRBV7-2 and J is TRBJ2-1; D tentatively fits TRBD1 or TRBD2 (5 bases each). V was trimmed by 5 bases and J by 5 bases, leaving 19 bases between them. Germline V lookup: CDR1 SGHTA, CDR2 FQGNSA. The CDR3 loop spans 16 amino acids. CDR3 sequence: CASSPGTAGLHNEQFF. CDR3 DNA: TGTGCCAGCAGCCCCGGGACCGCGGGTTTGCACAATGAGCAGTTCTTC.

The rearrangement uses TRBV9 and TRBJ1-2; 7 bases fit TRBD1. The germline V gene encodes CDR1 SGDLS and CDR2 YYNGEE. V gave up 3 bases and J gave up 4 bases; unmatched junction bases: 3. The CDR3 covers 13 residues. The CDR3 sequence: CASSAGQAYGYTF. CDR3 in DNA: TGTGCCAGCAGCGCCGGACAGGCCTATGGCTACACCTTC.

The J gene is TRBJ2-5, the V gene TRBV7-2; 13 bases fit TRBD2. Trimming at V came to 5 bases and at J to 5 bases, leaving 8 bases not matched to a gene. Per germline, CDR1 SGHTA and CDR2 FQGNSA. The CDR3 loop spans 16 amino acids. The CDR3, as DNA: TGTGCCAGCAGCGGAACTAGCGGGAGGGGGAGGGAGACCCAGTACTTC. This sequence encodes CASSGTSGRGRETQYF.

The CDR3 here is CAWSAGTGWTGELFF. The CDR3 DNA follows: TGTGCCTGGAGCGCCGGGACAGGGTGGACCGGGGAGCTGTTTTTT. The chain joins TRBV30 to TRBJ2-2, with 9 bases matching TRBD1. The ends lost 3 bases at V and 5 bases at J; junction bases unmatched: 7. The CDR3 length is 15 residues. From germline, CDR1 is GTSNPN and CDR2 SVGIG (reference sequence).

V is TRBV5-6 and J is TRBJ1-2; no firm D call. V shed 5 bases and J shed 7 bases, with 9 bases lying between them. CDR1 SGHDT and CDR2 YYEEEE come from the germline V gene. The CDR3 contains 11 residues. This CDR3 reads CASSVGTGYTF. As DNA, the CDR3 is TGTGCCAGCAGTGTAGGAACTGGCTACACCTTC.

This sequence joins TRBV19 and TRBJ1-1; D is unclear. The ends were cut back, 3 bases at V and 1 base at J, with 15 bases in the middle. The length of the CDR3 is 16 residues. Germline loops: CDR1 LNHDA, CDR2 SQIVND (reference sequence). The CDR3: CASSIPSMTGNTEAFF. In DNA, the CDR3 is TGTGCCAGTAGTATCCCCTCCATGACCGGGAACACTGAAGCTTTCTTT.

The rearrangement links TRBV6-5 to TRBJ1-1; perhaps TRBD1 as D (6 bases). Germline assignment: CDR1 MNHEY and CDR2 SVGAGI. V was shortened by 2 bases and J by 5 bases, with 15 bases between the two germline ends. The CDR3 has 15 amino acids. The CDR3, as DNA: TGTGCCAGCAGTTACGGTGTGGGGGCGGTAACTGAAGCTTTCTTT. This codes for CASSYGVGAVTEAFF.

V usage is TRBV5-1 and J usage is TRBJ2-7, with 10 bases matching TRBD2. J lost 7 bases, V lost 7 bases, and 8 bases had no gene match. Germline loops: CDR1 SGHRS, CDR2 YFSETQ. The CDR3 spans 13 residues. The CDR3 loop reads CASGLAAYDEQYF. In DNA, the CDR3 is TGCGCCAGCGGACTAGCGGCCTACGATGAGCAGTACTTC.

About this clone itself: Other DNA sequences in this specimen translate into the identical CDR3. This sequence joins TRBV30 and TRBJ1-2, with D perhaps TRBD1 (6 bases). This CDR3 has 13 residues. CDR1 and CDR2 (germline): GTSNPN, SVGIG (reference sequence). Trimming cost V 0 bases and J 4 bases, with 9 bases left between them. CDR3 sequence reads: CAWSVGGSYGYTF. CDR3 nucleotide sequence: TGTGCCTGGAGTGTGGGGGGCAGCTATGGCTACACCTTC.

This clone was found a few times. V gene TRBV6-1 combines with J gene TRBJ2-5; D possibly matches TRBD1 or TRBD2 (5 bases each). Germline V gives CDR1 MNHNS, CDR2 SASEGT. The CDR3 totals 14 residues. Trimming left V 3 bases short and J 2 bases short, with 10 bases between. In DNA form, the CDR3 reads TGTGCCAGCAGTGACCCGGGACGGCAAGAGACCCAGTACTTC. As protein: CASSDPGRQETQYF.

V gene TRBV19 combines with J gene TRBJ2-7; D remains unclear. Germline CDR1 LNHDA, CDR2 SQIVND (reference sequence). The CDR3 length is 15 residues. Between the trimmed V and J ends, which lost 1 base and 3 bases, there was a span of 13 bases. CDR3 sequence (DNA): TGTGCCAGTAGTATAGCCGCGGACCGATTCTACGAGCAGTACTTC. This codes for CASSIAADRFYEQYF.

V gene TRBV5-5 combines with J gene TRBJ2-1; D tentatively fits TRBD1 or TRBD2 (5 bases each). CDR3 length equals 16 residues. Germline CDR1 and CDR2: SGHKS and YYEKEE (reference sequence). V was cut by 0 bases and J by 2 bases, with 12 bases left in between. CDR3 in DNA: TGTGCCAGCAGCTTGGATGTCCGGGGCCCCTACAATGAGCAGTTCTTC. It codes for CASSLDVRGPYNEQFF.

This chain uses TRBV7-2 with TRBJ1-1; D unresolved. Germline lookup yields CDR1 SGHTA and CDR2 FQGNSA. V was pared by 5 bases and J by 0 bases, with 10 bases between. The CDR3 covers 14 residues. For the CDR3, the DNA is TGTGCCAGCAGCCCCCCTGGGTTGAACACTGAAGCTTTCTTT. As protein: CASSPPGLNTEAFF.